This passage covers 4 T cell receptor beta chains from one sample sequenced in a study of cytomegalovirus exposure and HLA in healthy donors. This PCR relied on a set of 60 Vbeta primers and 13 Jbeta primers. Profiled with immunoSEQ multiplex PCR; TCRdb holds only in-frame clones, not every one. Of 150,000 to 200,000 clones listed, 85% to 90% are singletons. Sequenced sample: PBMCs. The origin of the receptors is a woman between 18 and 30 years old in good health and CMV-seronegative.

The rearrangement uses TRBV7-2 and TRBJ1-2, with 7 bases aligning to TRBD1. The germline CDR1 and CDR2 sequences are SGHTA and FQGNSA. There are 15 residues in the CDR3. Trimming at V came to 1 base and at J to 2 bases, leaving 4 bases not matched to a gene. The DNA for the CDR3 is TGTGCCAGCAGCTTAGGTACAGGGGTCAACTATGGCTACACCTTC. Protein sequence: CASSLGTGVNYGYTF. The whole variable domain, filled in from reference TRBV7-2 and TRBJ1-2, reads GAGVSQSPSNKVTEKGKDVELRCDPISGHTALYWYRQSLGQGLEFLIYFQGNSAPDKSGLPSDRFSAERTGGSVSTLTIQRTQQEDSAVYLCASSLGTGVNYGYTFGSGTRLTVV.

V gene TRBV30 combines with J gene TRBJ1-4; D possibly corresponds to TRBD1 (5 bases). This CDR3 is built from 14 residues. Trimming shortened V by 0 bases and J by 7 bases, and 12 bases separated the two germline ends. Germline assignment: CDR1 GTSNPN and CDR2 SVGIG (reference sequence). CDR3 residues: CAWSVNSRGEKLFF. CDR3 nucleotide sequence: TGTGCCTGGAGTGTCAATAGTAGGGGTGAAAAACTGTTTTTT.

The rearrangement joins TRBV5-1 to TRBJ2-5, with TRBD1 matching over 7 bases. In germline, CDR1 is SGHRS, CDR2 YFSETQ. V shed 5 bases, J shed 2 bases, and the junction held 12 bases outside the gene matches. The CDR3 totals 16 residues. The CDR3 nucleotides are TGCGCCAGCAGGGACAGGCCCGTCTCCCTTCAAGAGACCCAGTACTTC. This sequence encodes CASRDRPVSLQETQYF.

The chain employs TRBV28 and TRBJ2-3; perhaps TRBD2 as D (7 bases). Germline values: CDR1 MDHEN, CDR2 SYDVKM. CDR3 length equals 13 residues. V dropped 7 bases and J dropped 6 bases, with 14 bases sitting between them. In DNA form, the CDR3 reads TGTGCCAGCACCCCGGGGGGCGCTGATACGCAGTATTTT. Translated, it gives CASTPGGADTQYF.